This TCR beta chain was found in a study of blood T cell repertoires in COVID-19. Whole-study context: Sites in the United States, Italy and Spain provided acute and convalescent COVID-19 samples.

Sequenced by immunoSEQ multiplex PCR; TCRdb stores in-frame clones only, minus some. The repertoire has 250,000 or so clones, 83% of them found once; the top ten carry approximately 5.7%. The germline CDR1 and CDR2 sequences are LGHNA and YNFKEQ. The V and J ends lost 3 bases and 5 bases respectively, with 7 bases between them. The CDR3 runs 13 residues. This receptor was obtained from a human donor in a cohort sampled during active COVID-19. This chain uses TRBV4-2 with TRBJ2-2; D gene ambiguous. The sample consisted of peripheral blood. CDR3 nucleotide sequence: TGTGCCAGCAGCCATGACGGGACCGGGGAGCTGTTTTTT. Amino acid sequence: CASSHDGTGELFF.